The entry that follows covers one T cell receptor (beta chain) sequence. Clones were sequenced by immunoSEQ multiplex PCR, and TCRdb holds only the in-frame ones, with some missing. Seen here are over 95,000 clones, roughly 94% observed once, and the top ten hold around 4.1%. At least one anti-epileptic drug was given before surgery. This record comes from a study of brain T cells in children with intractable seizures. The specimen comprised peripheral blood, sampled at surgery. The sequence came from a boy under two years old with hemimegalencephaly and intractable seizures.

CDR3: CASSLSGWAYEQYF. In DNA form, the CDR3 reads TGTGCCAGCAGTTTATCCGGTTGGGCTTACGAGCAGTACTTC. The rearrangement uses TRBV27 and TRBJ2-7, with D hard to call. V was trimmed by 0 bases and J by 4 bases, leaving 10 bases between them. Germline V gene lookup returns CDR1 MNHEY and CDR2 SMNVEV (reference sequence). The CDR3 is made up of 14 amino acids.